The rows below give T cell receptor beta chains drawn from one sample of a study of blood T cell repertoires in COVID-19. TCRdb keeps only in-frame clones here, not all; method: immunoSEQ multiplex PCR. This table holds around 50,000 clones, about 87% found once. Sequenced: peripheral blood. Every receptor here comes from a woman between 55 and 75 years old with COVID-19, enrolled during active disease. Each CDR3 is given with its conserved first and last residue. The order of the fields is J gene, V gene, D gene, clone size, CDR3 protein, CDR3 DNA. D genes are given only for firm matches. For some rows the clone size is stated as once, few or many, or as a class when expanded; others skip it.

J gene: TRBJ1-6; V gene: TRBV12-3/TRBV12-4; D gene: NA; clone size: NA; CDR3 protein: CASKSVGLPLHF; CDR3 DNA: TGTGCCAGCAAAAGTGTGGGCTTACCCCTCCACTTT
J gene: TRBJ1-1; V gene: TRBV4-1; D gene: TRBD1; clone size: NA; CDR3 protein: CASSQYRGWTEAFF; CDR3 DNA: TGCGCCAGCAGCCAATACAGGGGTTGGACTGAAGCTTTCTTT
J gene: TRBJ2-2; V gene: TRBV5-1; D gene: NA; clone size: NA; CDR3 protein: CASSHYEETGELFF; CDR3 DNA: TGCGCCAGCAGCCATTACGAGGAAACCGGGGAGCTGTTTTTT
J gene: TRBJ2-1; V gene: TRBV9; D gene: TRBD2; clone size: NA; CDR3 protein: CASSLGTSSYNEQFF; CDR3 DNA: TGTGCCAGCAGTCTGGGGACTAGCTCCTACAATGAGCAGTTCTTC
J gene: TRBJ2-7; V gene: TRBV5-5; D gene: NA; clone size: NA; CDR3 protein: CASSSTGIYEQYF; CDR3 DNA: TGTGCCAGCAGCTCGACAGGAATCTACGAGCAGTACTTC
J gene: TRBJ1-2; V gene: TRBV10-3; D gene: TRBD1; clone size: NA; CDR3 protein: CAISDYRGRNGYTF; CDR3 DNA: TGTGCCATCAGTGATTACAGGGGTAGGAATGGCTACACCTTC
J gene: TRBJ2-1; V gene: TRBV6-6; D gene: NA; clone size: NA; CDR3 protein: CASSSSGRGGANEQFF; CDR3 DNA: TGTGCCAGCAGTTCCAGCGGACGCGGAGGGGCCAATGAGCAGTTCTTC
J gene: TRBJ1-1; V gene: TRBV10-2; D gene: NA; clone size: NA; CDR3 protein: CASSYGESTEAFF; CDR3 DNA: TGCGCCAGCAGTTATGGGGAGAGCACTGAAGCTTTCTTT
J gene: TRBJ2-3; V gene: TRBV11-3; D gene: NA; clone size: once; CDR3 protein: CASSPRTATDTQYF; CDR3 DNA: TGTGCCAGCAGCCCCAGGACAGCTACAGATACGCAGTATTTT
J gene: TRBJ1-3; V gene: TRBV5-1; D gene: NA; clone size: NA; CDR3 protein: CASSLAQGNTIYF; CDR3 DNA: TGCGCCAGCAGCTTGGCACAAGGAAACACCATATATTTT
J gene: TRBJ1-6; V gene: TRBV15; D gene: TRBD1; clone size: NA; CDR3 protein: CATSRGGQGFSPLHF; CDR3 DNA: TGTGCCACCAGCAGGGGGGGACAGGGGTTTTCACCCCTCCACTTT
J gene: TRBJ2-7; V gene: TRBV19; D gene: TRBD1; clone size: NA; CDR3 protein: CASRSVATGDSYEQYF; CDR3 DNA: TGTGCCAGTCGATCCGTGGCGACAGGGGATTCCTACGAGCAGTACTTC
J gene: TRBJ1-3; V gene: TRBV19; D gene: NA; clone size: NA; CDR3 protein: CASSIRVASGNTIYF; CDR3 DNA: TGTGCCAGTAGTATCCGGGTGGCCTCTGGAAACACCATATATTTT
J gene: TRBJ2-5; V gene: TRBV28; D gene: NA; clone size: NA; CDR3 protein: CASSLWRARDRHRQETQYF; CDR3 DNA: TGTGCCAGCAGTTTATGGAGGGCGCGGGACAGACACCGTCAAGAGACCCAGTACTTC
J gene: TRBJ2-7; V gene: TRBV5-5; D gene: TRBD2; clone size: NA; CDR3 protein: CASSPRLAGGRPEQYF; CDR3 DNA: TGTGCCAGCAGTCCTCGTTTAGCGGGAGGCCGCCCCGAGCAGTACTTC
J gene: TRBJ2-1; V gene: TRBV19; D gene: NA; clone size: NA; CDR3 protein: CASSIRPGSSYNEQFF; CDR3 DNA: TGTGCCAGTAGTATCAGGCCGGGAAGCTCCTACAATGAGCAGTTCTTC
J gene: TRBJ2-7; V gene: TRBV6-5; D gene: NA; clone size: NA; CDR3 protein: CASSRSRSYEQYF; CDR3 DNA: TGTGCCAGCAGTCGTTCTAGATCCTACGAGCAGTACTTC
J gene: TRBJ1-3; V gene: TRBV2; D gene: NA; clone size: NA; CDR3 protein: CASAGGTIYF; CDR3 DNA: TGTGCCAGCGCGGGAGGCACCATATATTTT
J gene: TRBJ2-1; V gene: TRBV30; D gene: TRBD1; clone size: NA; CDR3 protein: CAWNNAGQGVNEQFF; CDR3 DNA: TGTGCCTGGAACAACGCCGGACAGGGTGTGAATGAGCAGTTCTTC
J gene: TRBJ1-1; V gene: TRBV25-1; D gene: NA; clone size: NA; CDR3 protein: CATSWGRAEAFF; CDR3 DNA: TGTGCCACCAGCTGGGGGCGGGCAGAAGCTTTCTTT
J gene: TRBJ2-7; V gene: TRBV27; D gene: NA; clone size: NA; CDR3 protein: CASALFGEQYF; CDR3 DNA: TGTGCCAGCGCCCTTTTCGGCGAGCAGTACTTC
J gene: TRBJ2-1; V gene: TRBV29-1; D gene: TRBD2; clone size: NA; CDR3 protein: CSAGLAGGPLRFF; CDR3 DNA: TGCAGCGCTGGACTAGCGGGAGGGCCTCTGCGGTTCTTC
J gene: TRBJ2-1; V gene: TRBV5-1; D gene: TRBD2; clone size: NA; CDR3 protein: CASSPSGTSGTRSYNEQFF; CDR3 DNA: TGCGCCAGCAGCCCATCCGGGACTAGCGGGACCCGCTCCTACAATGAGCAGTTCTTC
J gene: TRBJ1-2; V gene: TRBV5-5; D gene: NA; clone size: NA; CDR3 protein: CASSLEIGNYGYTF; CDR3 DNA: TGTGCCAGCAGCTTGGAAATCGGGAACTATGGCTACACCTTC
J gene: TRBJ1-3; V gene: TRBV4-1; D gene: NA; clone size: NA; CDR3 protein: CASSTGSSSGNTIYF; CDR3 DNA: TGCGCCAGCAGCACCGGGTCCAGCTCTGGAAACACCATATATTTT
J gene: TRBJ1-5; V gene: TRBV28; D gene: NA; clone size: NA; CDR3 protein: CASSRAQGSQPQHF; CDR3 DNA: TGTGCCAGCAGTCGTGCACAGGGTTCTCAGCCCCAGCATTTT
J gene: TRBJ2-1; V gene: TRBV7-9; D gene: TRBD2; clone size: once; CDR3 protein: CASRLKRESYEQFF; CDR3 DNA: TGTGCCAGCAGGTTGAAGCGGGAGAGCTATGAGCAGTTCTTC
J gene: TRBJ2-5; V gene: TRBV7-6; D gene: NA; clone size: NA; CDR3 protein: CASSPPLETQYF; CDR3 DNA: TGTGCCAGCAGCCCTCCGTTGGAGACCCAGTACTTC
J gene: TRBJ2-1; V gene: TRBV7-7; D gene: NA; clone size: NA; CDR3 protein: CASSFGLASSYNEQFF; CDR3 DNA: TGTGCTAGCAGCTTTGGTCTAGCGAGCTCCTACAATGAGCAGTTCTTC
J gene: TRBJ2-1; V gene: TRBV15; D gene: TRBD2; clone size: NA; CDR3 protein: CATSRGGGGPIYNEQFF; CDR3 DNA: TGTGCCACCAGCAGAGGCGGGGGGGGCCCTATCTACAATGAGCAGTTCTTC
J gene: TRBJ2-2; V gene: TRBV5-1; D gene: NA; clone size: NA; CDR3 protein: CASSLGAGWTGELFF; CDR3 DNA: TGCGCCAGCAGCTTGGGGGCGGGCTGGACCGGGGAGCTGTTTTTT
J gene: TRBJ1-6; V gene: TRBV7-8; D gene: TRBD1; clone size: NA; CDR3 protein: CASSRDTQGNSPLHF; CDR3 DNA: TGTGCCAGCAGCAGAGATACACAGGGGAATTCACCCCTCCACTTT
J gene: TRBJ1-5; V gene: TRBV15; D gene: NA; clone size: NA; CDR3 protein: CATSRERHQPQHF; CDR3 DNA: TGTGCCACCAGCAGGGAGAGACATCAGCCCCAGCATTTT
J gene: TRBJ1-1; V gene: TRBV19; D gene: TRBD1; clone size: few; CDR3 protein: CASSMTGGSTEAFF; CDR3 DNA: TGTGCCAGTAGTATGACAGGGGGAAGCACTGAAGCTTTCTTT
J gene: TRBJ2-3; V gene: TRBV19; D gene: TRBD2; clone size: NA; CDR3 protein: CASSIFGTRTSDTQYF; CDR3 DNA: TGTGCCAGTAGTATCTTTGGGACTAGAACCTCAGATACGCAGTATTTT
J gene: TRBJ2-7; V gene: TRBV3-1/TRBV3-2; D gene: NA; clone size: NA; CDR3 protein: CASSQDGASYEQYF; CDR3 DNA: TGTGCCAGCAGCCAAGATGGGGCTAGCTACGAGCAGTACTTC
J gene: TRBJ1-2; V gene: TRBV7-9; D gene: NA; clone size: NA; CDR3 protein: CASSLQDIGYTF; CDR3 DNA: TGTGCCAGCAGCTTACAGGATATTGGCTACACCTTC
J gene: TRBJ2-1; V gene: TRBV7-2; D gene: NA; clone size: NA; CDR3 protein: CASSLALASKLEQFF; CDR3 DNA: TGTGCCAGCAGCTTAGCTTTGGCTAGCAAGCTGGAGCAGTTCTTC
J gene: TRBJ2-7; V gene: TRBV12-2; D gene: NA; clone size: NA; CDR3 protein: CASRFRSYEQYF; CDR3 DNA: TGTGCAAGTCGCTTTAGGAGCTACGAGCAGTACTTC
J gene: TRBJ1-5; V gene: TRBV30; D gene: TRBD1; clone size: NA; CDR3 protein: CAWSDRGLQPQHF; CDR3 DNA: TGTGCCTGGAGTGACAGGGGCCTTCAGCCCCAGCATTTT
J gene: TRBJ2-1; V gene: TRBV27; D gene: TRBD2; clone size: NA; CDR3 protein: CASSSGWGGRFTSSYNEQFF; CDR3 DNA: TGTGCCAGCAGTTCCGGCTGGGGCGGGAGGTTTACTAGCTCCTACAATGAGCAGTTCTTC
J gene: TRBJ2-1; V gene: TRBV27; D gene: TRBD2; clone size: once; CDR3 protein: CASSLSGIYNEQFF; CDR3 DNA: TGTGCCAGCAGTTTGAGCGGGATCTACAATGAGCAGTTCTTC
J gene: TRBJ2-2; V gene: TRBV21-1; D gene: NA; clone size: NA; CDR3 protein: CASSTDPGSGHLNTGELFF; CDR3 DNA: TGTGCCAGCAGCACCGATCCTGGGTCGGGACACTTGAACACCGGGGAGCTGTTTTTT
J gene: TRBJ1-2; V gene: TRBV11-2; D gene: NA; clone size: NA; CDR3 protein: CASIPGVSARGYGYTF; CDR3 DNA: TGTGCCAGCATTCCAGGGGTTTCCGCCCGGGGCTATGGCTACACCTTC
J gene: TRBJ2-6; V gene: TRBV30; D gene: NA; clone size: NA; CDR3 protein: CAWKSGSGWSGANVLTF; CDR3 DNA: TGTGCCTGGAAATCTGGGTCAGGGTGGTCTGGGGCCAACGTCCTGACTTTC
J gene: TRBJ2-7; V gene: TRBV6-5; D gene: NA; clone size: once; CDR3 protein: CASSRQVEYEQYF; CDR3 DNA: TGTGCCAGCAGCCGACAAGTTGAGTACGAGCAGTACTTC
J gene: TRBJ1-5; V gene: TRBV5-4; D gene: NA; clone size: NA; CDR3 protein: CASSMDSLREPQHF; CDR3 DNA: TGTGCCAGCAGCATGGACAGCCTCAGGGAGCCCCAGCATTTT
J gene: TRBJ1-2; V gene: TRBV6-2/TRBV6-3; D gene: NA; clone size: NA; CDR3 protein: CASSYRGLGYGYTF; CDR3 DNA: TGTGCCAGCAGTTACCGAGGGTTAGGCTATGGCTACACCTTC
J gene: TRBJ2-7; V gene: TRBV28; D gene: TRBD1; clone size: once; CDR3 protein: CASSLLDREPLYEQYF; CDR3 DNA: TGTGCCAGCAGTTTATTGGACAGGGAGCCTCTCTACGAGCAGTACTTC
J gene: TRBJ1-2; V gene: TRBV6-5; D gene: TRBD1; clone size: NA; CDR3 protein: CASSYKRDSNYGYTF; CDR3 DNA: TGTGCCAGCAGTTACAAAAGGGACAGCAACTATGGCTACACCTTC